This T cell receptor beta chain was sequenced for a study of T-cell reconstitution after alpha-beta-depleted transplantation in children. This clonotype was counted ten times or more. The antigen remains unidentified. The authors prepared the TCRbeta library with unique molecular identifiers. Each CDR3 protein is one row after TCRdb ran MiXCR on the PCR reads. The repertoire holds around 250,000 distinct CDR3 sequences, with 7.5% to 9.5% as singletons. This CDR3 comprises 14 residues. The V gene's germline CDR1 is SNHLY and CDR2 FYNNEI. V was shortened by 6 bases and J by 0 bases, with 12 bases between the two germline ends. Regarding the study as a whole: Some patients showed high day-60 TCRbeta diversity, which derived from surviving recipient T cells and thymic progenitors. Reported findings indicate that, about two months after transplant, alpha-beta T cells came from several hundred expanded clones, which were derived from non-depleted graft cells.

The source is a male patient younger than 18 who had a stem cell transplant for acute lymphoblastic leukemia, so the T cells may come from the graft donor. The chain joins TRBV2 to TRBJ2-7, with TRBD2 as a possible D gene (5 bases). Sequencing used PBMCs, mostly from graft donor cells, obtained 180 days after TCRalphabeta/CD19-depleted stem cell transplant. CDR3 sequence (DNA): TGTGCCAGCAGGAATAGGGAGACCTCCTACGAGCAGTACTTC. Amino acids: CASRNRETSYEQYF.